The rows below give T cell receptor beta chains drawn from one sample of a study of tumor-infiltrating lymphocytes in localized non-small cell lung cancer. Assay used: immunoSEQ multiplex PCR; TCRdb lists only in-frame clones, some missing. The sample yields approximately 12,000 clones, roughly 70% seen once. The sequencing sample was made of uninvolved lung tissue not adjacent to the tumor. The source of these receptors is a human donor with non-small cell lung cancer. Each CDR3 is given with its conserved first and last residue. The D gene is left open where the match is weak. The size field is filled for only some rows; it gives once, few, many or a size class.

size: NA; V: TRBV28; D: NA; J: TRBJ1-3; CDR3: CASSLGPFSGNTIYF; DNA: TGTGCCAGCAGTCTCGGGCCCTTCTCTGGAAACACCATATATTTT
size: NA; V: TRBV29-1; D: NA; J: TRBJ2-7; CDR3: CSVDGSGYEQYF; DNA: TGCAGCGTTGACGGGAGTGGCTACGAGCAGTACTTC
size: once; V: TRBV4-3; D: TRBD2; J: TRBJ2-1; CDR3: CASSRRSGGYNEQFF; DNA: TGCGCCAGCAGCCGGCGTAGCGGGGGTTACAATGAGCAGTTCTTC
size: few; V: TRBV7-9; D: NA; J: TRBJ1-1; CDR3: CASSYAPGTEAFF; DNA: TGTGCCAGCAGCTACGCCCCGGGGACTGAAGCTTTCTTT
size: NA; V: TRBV23-1; D: NA; J: TRBJ2-1; CDR3: CASSQSWGASYNEQFF; DNA: TGCGCCAGCAGTCAATCTTGGGGAGCTTCTTACAATGAGCAGTTCTTC
size: few; V: TRBV14; D: NA; J: TRBJ1-4; CDR3: CASSRVYATNEKLFF; DNA: TGTGCCAGCAGCCGAGTGTATGCAACTAATGAAAAACTGTTTTTT
size: few; V: TRBV21-1; D: NA; J: TRBJ1-2; CDR3: CASSKAGPLKDYGYTF; DNA: TGTGCCAGCAGCAAAGCTGGGCCCCTAAAAGACTATGGCTACACCTTC
size: NA; V: TRBV30; D: NA; J: TRBJ1-1; CDR3: CAWSPLAGARGTEAFF; DNA: TGTGCCTGGAGTCCTCTCGCAGGGGCTCGGGGCACTGAAGCTTTCTTT
size: NA; V: TRBV13; D: TRBD2; J: TRBJ2-1; CDR3: CASSRRGGRAEQFF; DNA: TGTGCCAGCAGCCGGAGGGGCGGGAGGGCTGAGCAGTTCTTC
size: NA; V: TRBV6-1; D: NA; J: TRBJ2-3; CDR3: CASSDRGSTDTQYF; DNA: TGTGCCAGCAGTGACAGGGGTAGCACAGATACGCAGTATTTT
size: NA; V: TRBV10-1; D: TRBD2; J: TRBJ2-7; CDR3: CASSQDPGLAGAYEQYF; DNA: TGCGCCAGCAGTCAGGATCCGGGACTAGCGGGAGCCTACGAGCAGTACTTC
size: few; V: TRBV5-6; D: NA; J: TRBJ1-1; CDR3: CASSLVNTEAFF; DNA: TGTGCCAGCAGCTTGGTAAACACTGAAGCTTTCTTT
size: NA; V: TRBV7-2; D: NA; J: TRBJ2-7; CDR3: CASSFSILSYEQYF; DNA: TGTGCCAGCAGCTTTAGTATTCTCTCCTACGAGCAGTACTTC
size: NA; V: TRBV6-5; D: NA; J: TRBJ2-5; CDR3: CATRSGTQYF; DNA: TGTGCCACACGTTCGGGGACCCAGTACTTC
size: NA; V: TRBV9; D: NA; J: TRBJ1-6; CDR3: CASSVKGDWDSPLHF; DNA: TGTGCCAGCAGCGTAAAGGGAGATTGGGATTCACCCCTCCACTTT
size: NA; V: TRBV29-1; D: TRBD1; J: TRBJ1-1; CDR3: CSVTGGSEAFF; DNA: TGCAGCGTGACAGGGGGATCTGAAGCTTTCTTT
size: once; V: TRBV7-9; D: NA; J: TRBJ1-2; CDR3: CASSLEYGGEGYTF; DNA: TGTGCCAGCAGCTTAGAGTACGGAGGGGAGGGCTACACCTTC
size: NA; V: TRBV4-2; D: NA; J: TRBJ2-2; CDR3: CASSQDRTGGELFF; DNA: TGTGCCAGCAGCCAAGATCGGACCGGCGGGGAGCTGTTTTTT
size: once; V: TRBV7-2; D: TRBD1; J: TRBJ1-6; CDR3: CATRGTENSPLHF; DNA: TGTGCCACACGAGGGACAGAGAATTCACCCCTCCACTTT
size: NA; V: TRBV7-2; D: NA; J: TRBJ2-5; CDR3: CASSIKRLQYF; DNA: TGTGCCAGCAGCATCAAACGGCTCCAGTACTTC
size: NA; V: TRBV7-8; D: NA; J: TRBJ2-7; CDR3: CASSHSVSEQYF; DNA: TGTGCCAGCAGCCATAGCGTGTCAGAGCAGTACTTC
size: once; V: TRBV30; D: NA; J: TRBJ1-4; CDR3: CAWSVLSVGAEKLFF; DNA: TGTGCCTGGAGTGTACTCTCGGTGGGTGCGGAAAAACTGTTTTTT
size: few; V: TRBV28; D: TRBD1; J: TRBJ2-5; CDR3: CASSLPGQGSLSETQYF; DNA: TGTGCCAGCAGTCTACCGGGACAGGGGTCCCTGAGCGAGACCCAGTACTTC
size: NA; V: TRBV6-5; D: NA; J: TRBJ1-1; CDR3: CASSYSRASNTEAFF; DNA: TGTGCCAGCAGTTACTCGAGGGCCTCGAACACTGAAGCTTTCTTT
size: few; V: TRBV5-1; D: NA; J: TRBJ1-1; CDR3: CASSLSPPNTEAFF; DNA: TGCGCCAGCAGCTTATCCCCGCCGAACACTGAAGCTTTCTTT